This T cell receptor beta chain was documented in a study of control samples from healthy donors and cancer patients. Assay used: immunoSEQ multiplex PCR; TCRdb lists only in-frame clones, some missing. The table includes about 160,000 clones, roughly 90% detected once. CDR3 length equals 17 residues. Trimming took 4 bases from V and 5 from J; bases not matched to a gene: 15. Germline lookup yields CDR1 MNHNS and CDR2 SASEGT. The sequencing sample was made of blood. The TCR originated in a man in his thirties or forties in good health. The J gene is TRBJ1-1, the V gene TRBV6-1; 8 bases match TRBD1. The DNA for the CDR3 is TGTGCCAGCAGTGTGGTTAGGATGACAGGGGTGAGGACTGAAGCTTTCTTT. This encodes CASSVVRMTGVRTEAFF.